What follows is one T cell receptor beta chain and its context. The data were obtained in a study of blood T cell repertoires in COVID-19. Overall study: Both acute and convalescent COVID-19 samples were obtained from the United States, Italy and Spain. The cDNA or gDNA used as material had been derived from T cells, B-cell-depleted T cells, or PBMCs.

Looked up from germline, CDR1 is LNHDA and CDR2 is SQIVND (reference sequence). This CDR3 has 15 amino acids. V lost 5 bases, J lost 3 bases, and 14 bases lay in between. In the authors' workflow: By means of reference gene primer amplification, nucleated cell counts were estimated. TCRdb's table, derived via immunoSEQ multiplex PCR, lists solely in-frame clones and lacks some. V, J and clone size were drawn from that table, and D and trimming were deduced from the DNA. The sample has 75,000 to 90,000 clones, roughly 88% seen once. Sample: peripheral blood. The TCR comes from a man older than 75 with acute or convalescent COVID-19. The V call is TRBV19, the J call TRBJ1-3; a weak D match, TRBD1 (6 bases). This CDR3 is CASSPGRGRGNTIYF. CDR3 bases: TGTGCCAGTAGTCCCGGGCGGGGGCGTGGAAACACCATATATTTT.